The T cell receptor (beta chain) described here comes from a study of cytotoxic CD8 clonotypes in ibrutinib-treated CLL. For the study at large: With a range of 6 to 36, the median treatment time before response samples were taken was more than 10 months. Productive templates averaged 255,043 per sample, and productive rearrangements 85,000 to 95,000.

From cryopreserved PBMCs came 2 to 2.5 micrograms of genomic DNA used for TCR beta libraries. General study results and limits: The study found clonality rose at ibrutinib response, then fell toward baseline at progression.

The repertoire was sequenced with immunoSEQ multiplex PCR; TCRdb's copy has only in-frame clones and lacks some. The sample has 150,000 to 200,000 clones, approximately 80% seen once. Remarks on this clone: Its antigen is unknown.

The sequenced sample was PBMCs, obtained after 12 months of ibrutinib treatment. The clonotype was recovered from a human donor with chronic lymphocytic leukemia.

CDR3 in amino acids: CASSSRGEYF. CDR3 in DNA: TGTGCCAGCAGCTCACGGGGGGAGTATTTT. V gene TRBV7-9 combines with J gene TRBJ2-3; TRBD2 aligns across 7 bases. The junction had 2 bases not matched to a gene; V was cut back by 4 bases and J by 13 bases. Germline CDR1 and CDR2: SEHNR and FQNEAQ (reference sequence). The CDR3 is made up of 10 amino acids.